The 29 T cell receptor beta chains given below trace back to one sample, sequenced in a study of blood T cell repertoires in COVID-19. Sequenced by immunoSEQ multiplex PCR; TCRdb stores in-frame clones only, minus some. The sample records 95,000 to 150,000 clones, roughly 82% being singletons. The sample consisted of peripheral blood. The receptors shown here come from a human donor in a cohort sampled during active COVID-19.

This chain connects TRBV28 to TRBJ2-3, with D hard to call. Per the germline V gene, CDR1 is MDHEN and CDR2 is SYDVKM. Between the trimmed V and J ends, which lost 5 bases and 7 bases, there was a span of 13 bases. The CDR3 consists of 13 residues. The CDR3 nucleotides read TGTGCCAGCAGTATGATGGGCCGGAATACGCAGTATTTT. This encodes CASSMMGRNTQYF.

The chain recombines TRBV9 with TRBJ2-1, with 7 bases identical to TRBD2. CDR1 and CDR2 from the germline V gene are SGDLS and YYNGEE. V lost 0 bases and J lost 4; bases outside the gene matches: 4. This CDR3 region has 15 residues. CDR3 nucleotides: TGTGCCAGCAGCGTAGTCTCTAGCGGATACAATGAGCAGTTCTTC. As protein: CASSVVSSGYNEQFF.

This clone was found once. The chain combines TRBV2 with TRBJ1-2; a possible D gene is TRBD1 (5 bases). Germline V lookup: CDR1 SNHLY, CDR2 FYNNEI. The CDR3 covers 15 residues. Trimming removed 3 bases from V and 3 bases from J, with 14 bases in between. Here the CDR3 reads CASSEEQGFHYGYTF. Written as DNA, the CDR3 is TGTGCCAGCAGTGAGGAGCAGGGCTTTCACTATGGCTACACCTTC.

The chain is built from TRBV6-4 and TRBJ1-1; 8 bases line up with TRBD1. V was pared by 4 bases and J by 4 bases, with 8 bases of the junction left unmatched. The germline gives CDR1 MRHNA, CDR2 SNTAGT. The CDR3 has 15 residues. The DNA of the CDR3 is TGTGCCAGCAGTGCCTCCTGGACAGGGCCCACTGAAGCTTTCTTT. This codes for CASSASWTGPTEAFF.

The chain is built from TRBV5-1 and TRBJ2-6, with D maybe TRBD1 (6 bases). Germline V gene sequence: CDR1 SGHRS, CDR2 YFSETQ. With 6 bases removed from V and 1 base from J, the gap between germline ends came to 11 bases. The CDR3 has 15 amino acids. CDR3 in DNA: TGCGCCAGCATTCGAACAGGGTCTGGGGCCAACGTCCTGACTTTC. Encoded protein: CASIRTGSGANVLTF.

V and J are TRBV4-1 and TRBJ2-7; D call uncertain. The CDR3 consists of 14 residues. Germline V CDR1 and CDR2: MGHRA, YSYEKL. V was pared by 4 bases and J by 4 bases, with 14 bases between. The CDR3 loop is CASSPSEIGYEQYF. The CDR3 DNA reads TGCGCCAGCAGCCCTTCGGAGATCGGATACGAGCAGTACTTC.

In its sample, this clone was seen a few times. The rearrangement joins TRBV28 to TRBJ2-1; 8 nucleotides align to TRBD2. Germline V lookup: CDR1 MDHEN, CDR2 SYDVKM. The CDR3 contains 16 residues. Losses at the gene ends were 7 bases for V and 8 bases for J; bases not matched to a gene: 16. This CDR3 reads CASTVFREGPDDEQFF. The CDR3 DNA sequence: TGTGCCAGCACCGTGTTCCGGGAGGGCCCGGACGATGAGCAGTTCTTC.

The chain recombines TRBV5-1 with TRBJ2-7, with D perhaps TRBD2 (8 bases). Trimming took off 3 bases at V and 13 bases at J, with 20 bases between the two ends. This CDR3 region has 13 residues. Germline V lookup: CDR1 SGHRS, CDR2 YFSETQ. CDR3 in amino acids: CASSWGTAGEGYF. CDR3 nucleotides: TGCGCCAGCAGCTGGGGGACAGCGGGAGAGGGTTACTTC.

V usage is TRBV3-1 (or the pseudogene TRBV3-2) and J usage is TRBJ2-1, with 10 nucleotides matching TRBD1. Looked up from germline, CDR1 is LGHDT and CDR2 is YNNKEL (reference sequence). The CDR3 consists of 18 residues. V lost 10 bases, J lost 14 bases, and 29 bases stayed unmatched. CDR3 in amino acids: CATTLTSPRTGGPRGKFF. The DNA of the CDR3 is TGTGCCACTACCCTCACCTCCCCGAGGACAGGGGGACCCCGAGGGAAGTTCTTC.

The chain links TRBV12-5 to TRBJ2-2; 11 bases are shared with TRBD2. The CDR3 runs 16 residues. Germline V gene sequence: CDR1 LGHNT, CDR2 FRNRAP. V shed 7 bases, J shed 6 bases, and the junction held 10 bases outside the gene matches. Here the CDR3 reads CASAWTSGPPAGELFF. Written as DNA, the CDR3 is TGTGCTAGTGCATGGACTAGCGGGCCCCCCGCCGGGGAGCTGTTTTTT.

The chain carries TRBV7-8 and TRBJ2-2; D might be TRBD1 (7 bases). This CDR3 has 15 amino acids. Germline lookup yields CDR1 SGHVS and CDR2 FQNEAQ. V shed 5 bases and J shed 12 bases, with 22 bases lying between them. The CDR3 DNA reads TGTGCCAGCAGCACGGACTACAGGGGACCCCTGAAGCTGTTTTTT. Its protein is CASSTDYRGPLKLFF.

This clone came up once. This rearrangement joins TRBV4-3 to TRBJ1-4; 8 bases are shared with TRBD1. CDR1 is LGHNA, CDR2 YSLEER, per germline. The CDR3 is 18 residues long. V shed 4 bases and J 0 bases; nucleotides not matched to a gene: 10. CDR3 DNA: TGCGCCAGCAGCCGGGATCCCGGGACAGGAACAACTAATGAAAAACTGTTTTTT. This translates into CASSRDPGTGTTNEKLFF.

The rearrangement joins TRBV15 to TRBJ2-7; no clear D gene. V lost 3 bases to trimming and J lost 3 bases, with 3 bases between them. The CDR3 has 11 amino acids. CDR1 is LNHNV, CDR2 YYDKDF, per germline (reference sequence). This chain's CDR3 is CATSSNYEQYF. The CDR3 nucleotides are TGTGCCACCAGCAGCAACTACGAGCAGTACTTC.

This chain links TRBV19 with TRBJ2-1, with a possible D match to TRBD2 (5 bases). The CDR3 consists of 16 residues. Trimming took off 1 base at V and 9 bases at J, with 19 bases between the two ends. Germline values: CDR1 LNHDA, CDR2 SQIVND (reference sequence). The CDR3 reads CASSIGELGKFSEQFF. The CDR3 DNA follows: TGTGCCAGTAGTATAGGAGAACTAGGTAAATTCAGTGAGCAGTTCTTC.

The J gene is TRBJ2-4, the V gene TRBV5-6; TRBD2 is a possible D gene (6 bases). Trimming stripped 3 bases from V and 0 bases from J, with 16 bases between. The CDR3 has 17 residues. CDR1 and CDR2 (germline): SGHDT, YYEEEE. The CDR3 is CASSSKRGGVAKNIQYF. The CDR3 nucleotides read TGTGCCAGCAGCTCAAAAAGGGGAGGAGTAGCCAAAAACATTCAGTACTTC.

The chain recombines TRBV11-2 with TRBJ1-5; 8 bases align to TRBD1. Looked up from germline, CDR1 is SGHAT and CDR2 is FQNNGV. V trimming: 1 base; J trimming: 4 bases; junction bases outside the gene matches: 3. The CDR3 is 15 amino acids. The chain's CDR3 is CASSLAGGGNQPQHF. Written as DNA, the CDR3 is TGTGCCAGCAGCTTAGCAGGGGGCGGAAATCAGCCCCAGCATTTT. The full variable domain, its missing parts supplied by reference TRBV11-2 and TRBJ1-5, is EAGVAQSPRYKIIEKRQSVAFWCNPISGHATLYWYQQILGQGPKLLIQFQNNGVVDDSQLPKDRFSAERLKGVDSTLKIQPAKLEDSAVYLCASSLAGGGNQPQHFGDGTRLSIL.

The chain combines TRBV28 with TRBJ1-4; no definite D call. The CDR3 has 15 amino acids. Trimming removed 5 bases from V and 2 bases from J, with 12 bases in between. CDR1 is MDHEN and CDR2 is SYDVKM in the germline V gene. The CDR3 here is CASSPLGRTNEKLFF. CDR3 nucleotide sequence: TGTGCCAGCAGTCCCCTAGGGAGGACTAATGAAAAACTGTTTTTT.

This clone was detected only a few times. V is TRBV5-8 and J is TRBJ2-1; D uncertain. From germline, CDR1 is SGHTS and CDR2 YDEGEE. The CDR3 is 12 residues long. V was shortened by 4 bases and J by 5 bases, with 7 bases between the two germline ends. The CDR3 nucleotides are TGTGCCAGCAGCCCACTAAACAATGAGCAGTTCTTC. The encoded protein is CASSPLNNEQFF.

This clone appeared once. The rearrangement uses TRBV27 and TRBJ1-1, with D perhaps TRBD1 (6 bases). Trimming left V 6 bases short and J 2 bases short, with 10 bases between. Looked up from germline, CDR1 is MNHEY and CDR2 is SMNVEV (reference sequence). This CDR3 contains 13 residues. The CDR3 DNA follows: TGTGCCAGCAGATCCGGGACAAACACTGAAGCTTTCTTT. As protein: CASRSGTNTEAFF.

The V call is TRBV3-1 (or the pseudogene TRBV3-2), the J call TRBJ1-1, with D perhaps TRBD1 (5 bases). The CDR3 extends over 12 amino acids. Germline V gene data show CDR1 as LGHDT and CDR2 as YNNKEL (reference sequence). Trimming took off 7 bases at V and 1 base at J, with 7 bases between the two ends. The CDR3 is CASTDTNTEAFF. Here the CDR3 DNA reads TGTGCCAGCACGGACACGAACACTGAAGCTTTCTTT.

This chain joins TRBV7-2 and TRBJ2-7; 11 nucleotides match TRBD2. The trim removed 2 bases at V and 4 bases at J, leaving 7 bases unmatched. CDR1 and CDR2 from the germline V gene are SGHTA and FQGNSA. The CDR3 runs 16 residues. The CDR3: CASSLLAGGTVYEQYF. The DNA for the CDR3 is TGTGCCAGCAGCTTATTAGCGGGAGGGACGGTATACGAGCAGTACTTC.

This clone was detected a few times. This rearrangement joins TRBV23-1 to TRBJ2-7, with a possible D match to TRBD2 (6 bases). TRBV23-1 carries the ORF label, with uncertain function. The CDR3 is 15 amino acids. Trimming removed 2 bases at V and 2 bases at J, with 13 bases between. This CDR3 is CASSQPGLVPYEQYF. CDR3 nucleotide sequence: TGCGCCAGCAGTCAACCGGGACTTGTTCCCTACGAGCAGTACTTC.

The rearrangement uses TRBV2 and TRBJ1-5, with TRBD1 identical over 7 bases. V was clipped by 6 bases and J by 4 bases; unmatched bases: 12. The CDR3 length is 16 residues. The germline CDR1 and CDR2 sequences are SNHLY and FYNNEI. The CDR3 DNA is TGTGCCAGCAGCGCTTTTCTCGGGACAGTGAATCAGCCCCAGCATTTT. This gives the protein CASSAFLGTVNQPQHF.

This CDR3 is CASSQTGSNQPQHF. The DNA for the CDR3 is TGTGCCAGCAGCCAGACAGGTAGCAATCAGCCCCAGCATTTT. The genes are TRBV3-1 (or the pseudogene TRBV3-2) and TRBJ1-5; tentatively, D is TRBD1 (6 bases). V was clipped by 3 bases and J by 0 bases, with 6 bases between them. CDR1 and CDR2 from the germline V gene are LGHDT and YNNKEL (reference sequence). The CDR3 totals 14 residues.

The chain uses TRBV10-2 and TRBJ2-7; 7 bases agree with TRBD1. The CDR3 consists of 13 residues. After removal of 7 bases from V and 3 bases from J, the junction contained 6 bases not matched to a gene. Germline-derived CDR1 and CDR2 are WSHSY and SAAADI. The CDR3 region has the DNA TGCGCCAGCAAAGCAACAGGGGTCTACGAGCAGTACTTC. It encodes CASKATGVYEQYF.

This chain joins TRBV27 and TRBJ2-3; 14 nucleotides align to TRBD2. After removal of 4 bases from V and 4 bases from J, the junction contained 4 bases not matched to a gene. Per the germline V gene, CDR1 is MNHEY and CDR2 is SMNVEV (reference sequence). CDR3 length: 16 amino acids. Here the CDR3 DNA reads TGTGCCAGCAGTTCGGGACTAGCGGGAGACGCAGATACGCAGTATTTT. Protein product: CASSSGLAGDADTQYF.

The rearrangement links TRBV27 to TRBJ1-4; D call uncertain. The CDR3 sequence is 14 residues long. CDR1 is MNHEY and CDR2 is SMNVEV in the germline V gene (reference sequence). Trimming shortened V by 4 bases and J by 4 bases, and 10 bases separated the two germline ends. CDR3 DNA: TGTGCCAGCAGTTCCGGACTGATTAATGAAAAACTGTTTTTT. Residues: CASSSGLINEKLFF.

This chain joins TRBV5-4 and TRBJ1-2; tentative D call: TRBD1 (6 bases). V lost 4 bases to trimming and J lost 8 bases, with 18 bases between them. CDR3 size: 14 residues. The germline V gene encodes CDR1 SGHNT and CDR2 YYREEE (reference sequence). CDR3 residues: CASSARTELRGYTF. In DNA form, the CDR3 reads TGTGCCAGCAGCGCGCGGACAGAGCTTAGGGGCTACACCTTC.

The chain couples TRBV7-2 to TRBJ2-5; no definite D call. The CDR3 is 12 residues long. Trimming took 2 bases from V and 2 from J, leaving 3 bases between them. Germline-derived CDR1 and CDR2 are SGHTA and FQGNSA. In DNA, the CDR3 is TGTGCCAGCAGCTTACATCAAGAGACCCAGTACTTC. Its translation: CASSLHQETQYF.